One and the same sample provided the 24 T cell receptor beta chains below, sequenced in a study of blood T cell repertoires in COVID-19. Profiling relied on immunoSEQ multiplex PCR, and the TCRdb table lists in-frame clones only, not all of them. The repertoire has some 270,000 clones, approximately 85% of them found once; the top ten carry approximately 6.2%. The sample consisted of peripheral blood. The receptors stem from a woman aged 80 or older with COVID-19, enrolled during active disease.

The chain joins TRBV7-2 to TRBJ1-3; TRBD1 might be the D (6 bases). This CDR3 is 15 amino acids long. CDR1 is SGHTA, CDR2 FQGNSA, per germline. Trimming removed 6 bases at V and 2 bases at J, with 14 bases between. CDR3 DNA sequence: TGTGCCAGCAGGCTGGACAGTTCCCCTGGAAACACCATATATTTT. It yields the protein CASRLDSSPGNTIYF.

In this sample, this clone turned up a few times. The chain recombines TRBV7-6 with TRBJ1-6; D not certain. Trimming took off 5 bases at V and 9 bases at J, with 20 bases between the two ends. Germline-derived CDR1 and CDR2 are SGHVS and FNYEAQ. The CDR3 sequence is 16 residues long. The CDR3 sequence: CASSQELPGKGSPLHF. The CDR3 DNA is TGTGCCAGCAGCCAAGAACTTCCGGGGAAGGGTTCACCCCTCCACTTT.

The chain combines TRBV5-1 with TRBJ2-1; the D is unclear. This CDR3 contains 14 residues. Germline CDR1 and CDR2: SGHRS and YFSETQ. V dropped 4 bases and J dropped 6 bases, with 14 bases sitting between them. The CDR3 DNA reads TGCGCCAGCAGCACTGACTCGACCCGCAATGAGCAGTTCTTC. Its translation: CASSTDSTRNEQFF.

The chain uses TRBV18 and TRBJ1-1, with TRBD1 matching over 8 bases. V shed 5 bases, J shed 5 bases, and the junction held 10 bases outside the gene matches. The length of the CDR3 is 15 residues. Germline V CDR1 and CDR2: KGHSH, LQKENI. CDR3 bases: TGTGCCAGCTCAGTCGGACAGGGACGGTGGACTGAAGCTTTCTTT. Translation gives CASSVGQGRWTEAFF.

This chain links TRBV9 with TRBJ2-5; possible D gene TRBD1, 5 bases. This CDR3 is 13 amino acids long. V was trimmed by 3 bases and J by 4 bases, leaving 10 bases between them. In germline, CDR1 is SGDLS, CDR2 YYNGEE. The CDR3 protein is CASSGAGRETQYF. The CDR3 coding sequence is TGTGCCAGCAGCGGGGCAGGGCGAGAGACCCAGTACTTC.

The V and J genes are TRBV27 and TRBJ1-2, with D unclear. Germline CDR1 reads MNHEY; CDR2 reads SMNVEV (reference sequence). The V gene lost 2 bases and the J gene lost 8 bases, with 12 bases spanning the gap. The CDR3 runs to 13 residues. The CDR3 coding sequence is TGTGCCAGCAGTTTACTCCCTTCGGGGGGCTACACCTTC. Translating it yields CASSLLPSGGYTF.

The V call is TRBV24-1, the J call TRBJ1-5; D ambiguous. CDR1 KGHDR and CDR2 SFDVKD come from the germline V gene. CDR3 size: 15 residues. V was pared by 4 bases and J by 1 base, with 10 bases between. CDR3: CATSDHGSSNQPQHF. DNA for the CDR3: TGTGCCACCAGTGACCATGGGAGCAGCAATCAGCCCCAGCATTTT.

This chain uses TRBV19 with TRBJ2-5; a possible D gene is TRBD2 (6 bases). Per the germline V gene, CDR1 is LNHDA and CDR2 is SQIVND (reference sequence). The CDR3 consists of 13 residues. V was cut by 6 bases and J by 5 bases, with 13 bases left in between. For the CDR3, the DNA is TGTGCCAGTAGCGGGAGTCCGGGGGAGACCCAGTACTTC. The encoded protein is CASSGSPGETQYF.

This rearrangement joins TRBV12-3 or TRBV12-4 to TRBJ1-2; the D is unclear. CDR3 length equals 12 residues. The germline V and J ends were trimmed by 4 bases and 3 bases, with 6 bases remaining between them. Written as DNA, the CDR3 is TGTGCCAGCAGTTCGCGGGACTATGGCTACACCTTC. Its protein product is CASSSRDYGYTF.

This rearrangement joins TRBV18 to TRBJ2-5; D perhaps matches TRBD1 (5 bases). Deletions cut 4 bases from V and 5 bases from J, with 11 bases between. CDR1 and CDR2 (germline): KGHSH, LQKENI. This CDR3 has 13 amino acids. CDR3: CASSQGVTETQYF. CDR3 DNA sequence: TGTGCCAGCTCACAAGGGGTGACGGAGACCCAGTACTTC.

The gene calls are TRBV4-3 and TRBJ1-2; TRBD1 is a possible D gene (6 bases). V lost 3 bases and J lost 4, with 12 bases in between. Germline V gives CDR1 LGHNA, CDR2 YSLEER. The CDR3 loop spans 14 amino acids. The chain's CDR3 is CASSQLTGTYGYTF. CDR3 coding DNA: TGCGCCAGCAGCCAGCTTACAGGGACCTATGGCTACACCTTC.

The chain combines TRBV7-9 with TRBJ1-1, with D unclear. This CDR3 contains 13 residues. CDR1 is SEHNR, CDR2 FQNEAQ, per germline (reference sequence). V lost 5 bases to trimming and J lost 1 base, with 8 bases between them. The CDR3 DNA is TGTGCCAGCAGCCGGGGATGGAACACTGAAGCTTTCTTT. Residues: CASSRGWNTEAFF.

The chain couples TRBV28 to TRBJ2-2; possibly TRBD2 for D (5 bases). Germline V gene data show CDR1 as MDHEN and CDR2 as SYDVKM. The V end lost 4 bases, the J end lost 5 bases, and 14 bases lay between the germline ends. The CDR3 has 15 amino acids. DNA for the CDR3: TGTGCCAGCAGTTACGACTTCTCGGGGACCGGGGAGCTGTTTTTT. Translated: CASSYDFSGTGELFF.

The CDR3 DNA follows: TGTGCCAGCAGTAGAGCCGGGACAGGGTATGGCTACACCTTC. Amino acids: CASSRAGTGYGYTF. The chain carries TRBV6-5 and TRBJ1-2; 9 nucleotides match TRBD1. In germline, CDR1 is MNHEY, CDR2 SVGAGI. The junction had 6 bases not matched to a gene; V was cut back by 5 bases and J by 5 bases. The CDR3 extends over 14 amino acids.

This clone turned up a few times. This chain uses TRBV7-9 with TRBJ2-7; a possible D gene is TRBD1 (5 bases). In germline, CDR1 is SEHNR, CDR2 FQNEAQ (reference sequence). There are 12 residues in the CDR3. Trimming left V 5 bases short and J 4 bases short, with 9 bases between. The chain's CDR3 is CASSDQGYEQYV. The CDR3 DNA sequence: TGTGCCAGCAGCGATCAGGGTTACGAGCAGTACGTC.

The rearrangement joins TRBV5-1 to TRBJ1-2; D is perhaps TRBD1 (5 bases). The germline V gene encodes CDR1 SGHRS and CDR2 YFSETQ. Between the trimmed V and J ends, which lost 0 bases and 0 bases, there was a span of 9 bases. There are 15 residues in the CDR3. The CDR3 bases are TGCGCCAGCAGCTTGGGTGGGACTTCTAACTATGGCTACACCTTC. Translation gives CASSLGGTSNYGYTF.

The chain recombines TRBV28 with TRBJ1-3, with 9 bases identical to TRBD1. Looked up from germline, CDR1 is MDHEN and CDR2 is SYDVKM. With 8 bases clipped from V and 7 bases from J, the junction kept 12 bases outside the gene matches. The CDR3 totals 15 residues. The CDR3 loop reads CASDPGQGIGNTIYF. CDR3 nucleotides: TGTGCCAGCGACCCGGGACAGGGCATCGGGAACACCATATATTTT.

This chain links TRBV5-6 with TRBJ1-3; a possible D gene is TRBD1 (5 bases). Germline V gives CDR1 SGHDT, CDR2 YYEEEE. Trimming stripped 5 bases from V and 4 bases from J, with 13 bases between. This CDR3 has 14 residues. CDR3 in amino acids: CASSWIQGGNTIYF. CDR3 coding DNA: TGTGCCAGCAGTTGGATCCAGGGCGGAAACACCATATATTTT. The whole variable domain, remainder taken from reference TRBV5-6 and TRBJ1-3, is DAGVTQSPTHLIKTRGQQVTLRCSPKSGHDTVSWYQQALGQGPQFIFQYYEEEERQRGNFPDRFSGHQFPNYSSELNVNALLLGDSALYLCASSWIQGGNTIYFGEGSWLTVV.

This chain links TRBV29-1 with TRBJ2-5, with 7 bases aligning to TRBD1. Germline loops: CDR1 SQVTM, CDR2 ANQGSEA. CDR3 length: 13 amino acids. J was trimmed by 5 bases and V by 4 bases; bases with no gene match: 7. The CDR3 region is CSVAPTGEETQYF. Written as DNA, the CDR3 is TGCAGCGTTGCCCCTACAGGGGAGGAGACCCAGTACTTC. Full variable domain (rest looked up from reference TRBV29-1 and TRBJ2-5): SAVISQKPSRDICQRGTSLTIQCQVDSQVTMMFWYRQQPGQSLTLIATANQGSEATYESGFVIDKFPISRPNLTFSTLTVSNMSPEDSSIYLCSVAPTGEETQYFGPGTRLLVL.

The chain couples TRBV10-3 to TRBJ1-6; 7 bases map to TRBD1. The CDR3 length is 15 residues. Germline CDR1 and CDR2: ENHRY and SYGVKD. V dropped 5 bases and J dropped 9; count of bases not matched to a gene: 10. Here the CDR3 reads CAISTLPGTASPLHF. Here the CDR3 DNA reads TGTGCCATCAGTACCTTACCCGGGACAGCTTCACCCCTCCACTTT.

This clone showed up just a few times. J is TRBJ1-1 and V is TRBV6-2 or TRBV6-3; D is unclear. This CDR3 has 17 residues. From germline, CDR1 is MNHEY and CDR2 SVGEGT. Trimming removed 2 bases at V and 1 base at J, with 17 bases between. The CDR3, as DNA: TGTGCCAGCAGTTACGTAACCTGGACTGGAGGGAACACTGAAGCTTTCTTT. Protein product: CASSYVTWTGGNTEAFF.

V is TRBV2 and J is TRBJ1-4; tentative D call: TRBD1 (5 bases). The CDR3 is 13 residues long. The V end lost 7 bases, the J end lost 6 bases, and 12 bases lay between the germline ends. The V gene's germline CDR1 is SNHLY and CDR2 FYNNEI. The CDR3 reads CASIRQTYEKLFF. For the CDR3, the DNA is TGTGCCAGCATACGACAGACCTATGAAAAACTGTTTTTT.

The chain employs TRBV4-3 and TRBJ2-5; TRBD2 agrees at 14 bases. This CDR3 has 18 residues. The trim removed 1 base at V and 2 bases at J, leaving 6 bases unmatched. In germline, CDR1 is LGHNA, CDR2 YSLEER. CDR3 nucleotides: TGCGCCAGCAGCCAAGGACTAGCGGGGGGGAACAGACAAGAGACCCAGTACTTC. Protein: CASSQGLAGGNRQETQYF.

The chain couples TRBV7-9 to TRBJ1-6; no firm D call. Germline loops: CDR1 SEHNR, CDR2 FQNEAQ (reference sequence). This CDR3 spans 13 amino acids. V lost 2 bases and J 9 bases, leaving 8 bases between the germline ends. As DNA, the CDR3 is TGTGCCAGCAGCTTATCTCTCGGTTCACCCCTCCACTTT. Amino acid sequence: CASSLSLGSPLHF.